This T cell receptor beta chain was sequenced in a study of regulatory T cells in long-lasting Graves disease. This clonotype was counted only a few times. The trim removed 6 bases at V and 2 bases at J, leaving 8 bases unmatched. Looked up from germline, CDR1 is MNHNS and CDR2 is SASEGT. This CDR3 spans 16 amino acids. Time point: newly diagnosed GD, antithyroid drugs for less than 3 months. The TCR library was prepared using RNA isolated from PBMCs. iRepertoire HTBI primers and Arm-PCR of CDR3 regions built TCR beta libraries. TCRdb re-analysed the multiplex PCR reads in MiXCR, keeping a single row per CDR3 protein. The data show some 560,000 distinct CDR3 sequences, 16% seen once. This sample was also put to use in a study of T cells in Graves' hyperthyroidism and ophthalmopathy. According to that study: Ophthalmopathy was separated from stable hyperthyroidism by a 13 V-J model.

The genes are TRBV6-1 and TRBJ1-5; 9 bases are a match to TRBD1. This receptor was identified in a woman aged 35-65 years with Graves disease. The sequencing used peripheral blood mononuclear cells (PBMCs), collected at new diagnosis, from a patient treated with antithyroid drugs. This CDR3 is CASSNRQGGGNQPQHF. In DNA form, the CDR3 reads TGTGCCAGCAGCAACCGACAGGGGGGTGGCAATCAGCCCCAGCATTTT.